The T cell receptor beta chain under discussion was sequenced for a study of tumor-infiltrating lymphocytes in primary liver carcinoma. Study background: Patients included men and women of 30 to 69 years. Overall study results and limits: The overlap of tumor-adjacent and tumor-blood pairs was smaller than that of tumor region pairs. Blood had a significantly lower top-250-clone fraction than tumors did (p = 0.039).

The researchers produced TCR beta cDNA from around 500 ng total RNA with a constant-region primer. Construction of TCR beta libraries relied on three successive nested multiplex PCR rounds employing slightly modified ARM-PCR. Use of TRBV1-TRBV30 forward primers with a C-beta reverse primer characterized the first two PCR rounds, which lasted ten to eleven cycles each. TCRdb reanalysed the multiplex PCR reads using MiXCR and keeps one entry per CDR3 protein. The sample records about 22,000 distinct CDR3 sequences, approximately 80% being singletons. A remark on this clonotype: Its matching antigen is unknown.

From germline, CDR1 is SGHAT and CDR2 FQNNGV. V was cut by 5 bases and J by 9 bases, with 17 bases left in between. The CDR3 totals 14 residues. Co-extracting RNA and DNA was done with about 20-33 mg of unsorted bulk tissue as input. Subjects presented with primary liver carcinoma managed by surgical resection. The chain uses TRBV11-2 and TRBJ2-1; perhaps TRBD2 as D (5 bases). Sequenced input: liver tumor tissue from sampling region 2. Subset denoted: tumor region T2, inferior pole. The receptor was derived from a young woman with primary liver carcinoma and hepatitis B virus infection. The CDR3 spells CASSLLVGDGEQFF. The CDR3 DNA sequence: TGTGCCAGCAGCCTCTTAGTGGGAGATGGTGAGCAGTTCTTC.